This is a list of T cell receptor beta chains from one sample in a study of T cell repertoires in cytomegalovirus infection. TCRdb re-derived calls from the reads in MiXCR, one entry per CDR3 protein. The sample has fewer than 200,000 distinct CDR3 sequences; approximately 14% are singletons. Material: PBMCs. These receptors originate from a human donor in good health (CMV status not recorded). Some clones in this sample may be carry-over from other donors' samples. CDR3s include the opening cysteine and the closing phenylalanine or tryptophan. A D gene is named only where the DNA matches it firmly. Size is stated for part of the rows, as once, few or many counts, or as a class when the clone is expanded.

>TRBV7-6|TRBJ1-4|TRBD1|many
TGTGCCAGCAGTTCCGGACAGGGCACTAATGAAAAACTGTTTTTT
CASSSGQGTNEKLFF
>TRBV4-2|TRBJ2-1|TRBD2|many
TGTGCCAGCAGCCAAGGGGGACTAGCGGGATATGAGCAGTTCTTC
CASSQGGLAGYEQFF
>TRBV5-6|TRBJ2-7|NA|NA
TGTGCCAGCAGCTCCAACACCGGGACGGTCCGCCACGAGCAGTACTTC
CASSSNTGTVRHEQYF
>TRBV28|TRBJ1-5|NA|many
TGTGCCAGCAGTTGGGGTAGCAATCAGCCCCAGCATTTT
CASSWGSNQPQHF
>TRBV28|TRBJ2-3|NA|NA
TGTGCCAGCAGTTTTGGTCCATCTAGCACAGATACGCAGTATTTT
CASSFGPSSTDTQYF
>TRBV6-5|TRBJ2-7|NA|many
TGTGCCAGCAGTTACGGGGGAATGGGCTCCTACGAGCAGTACTTC
CASSYGGMGSYEQYF
>TRBV5-5|TRBJ2-1|NA|NA
TGTGCCAGCAGCGCGACAGACAATGAGCAGTTCTTC
CASSATDNEQFF
>TRBV7-2|TRBJ1-1|NA|many
TGTGCCAGCCTTCCGGGGGGCCAAGGGAACACTGAAGCTTTCTTT
CASLPGGQGNTEAFF
>TRBV5-4|TRBJ2-7|NA|many
TGTGCCAGCAGCTTGGAACAGGGCCTTGGGGGGCAGTACTTC
CASSLEQGLGGQYF
>TRBV12-3/TRBV12-4|TRBJ2-3|NA|few
TGTGCCAGCAGTTTAGACGGGAGTAGCGCAGATACGCAGTATTTT
CASSLDGSSADTQYF
>TRBV11-1|TRBJ2-7|TRBD2|NA
TGTGCCAGCAGCTCCCGACTAGCGCGATCCTACGAGCAGTACTTC
CASSSRLARSYEQYF
>TRBV10-2|TRBJ1-5|NA|many
TGCGCCAGCAGTGAGTGGAGCAGGGGAAGTCAGCCCCAGCATTTT
CASSEWSRGSQPQHF
>TRBV2|TRBJ1-2|NA|NA
TGTGCCAGCAGTGAGGAGGGGGTAGGCTACACCTTC
CASSEEGVGYTF
>TRBV29-1|TRBJ2-7|NA|NA
TGCAGCGTTGCCTCAGTACAGCTAGCCTACGAGCAGTACTTC
CSVASVQLAYEQYF
>TRBV12-3/TRBV12-4|TRBJ1-2|TRBD1|few
TGTGCCTCCGCACGGACAGGGGGCAACTATGGCTACACCTTC
CASARTGGNYGYTF
>TRBV6-8|TRBJ2-7|NA|few
TGTGCCAGCAGTGGTGGAGGGGCCTATTCCTACGAGCAGTACTTC
CASSGGGAYSYEQYF
>TRBV29-1|TRBJ1-1|NA|NA
TGCAGCGCCGACCAGAAATCGAACACTGAAGCTTTCTTT
CSADQKSNTEAFF
>TRBV6-2/TRBV6-3|TRBJ2-1|NA|many
TGTGCCAGCAGTAAGATAGCGGACGGATATTACAATGAGCAGTTCTTC
CASSKIADGYYNEQFF
>TRBV4-2|TRBJ2-2|NA|many
TGTGCCAGCACGAACGAGGCGGGAAGGAACACCGGGGAGCTGTTTTTT
CASTNEAGRNTGELFF
>TRBV6-8|TRBJ1-1|TRBD1|few
TGTGCCAGCAGCCGGACAGGGGACGGCACTGAAGCTTTCTTT
CASSRTGDGTEAFF
>TRBV19|TRBJ1-5|TRBD1|many
TGTGCCACCCGACAGGGAAATCAGCCCCAGCATTTT
CATRQGNQPQHF
>TRBV7-2|TRBJ2-3|NA|NA
TGTGCCAGCAGGCTACAGGGAAGCACAGATACGCAGTATTTT
CASRLQGSTDTQYF
>TRBV7-6|TRBJ2-4|TRBD2|many
TGTGCCAGCAGCTCCCCGTTCGAGCGGGAGGGAACCAAAAACATTCAGTACTTC
CASSSPFEREGTKNIQYF
>TRBV6-2/TRBV6-3|TRBJ1-6|TRBD1|NA
TGTGCCAGCAGAGGGACAGGGACTAATTCACCCCTCCACTTT
CASRGTGTNSPLHF
>TRBV7-2|TRBJ1-2|NA|many
TGTGCCAGCAGCTGGGACGGAGACTATGGCTACACCTTC
CASSWDGDYGYTF
>TRBV12-3/TRBV12-4|TRBJ1-2|NA|few
TGTGCCAGCAGGAGGGTTCTATATGGCTACACCTTC
CASRRVLYGYTF
>TRBV7-9|TRBJ2-3|TRBD2|many
TGTGCCAGCAGCCCTCGGACTAGCGGGAGGCCAGATACGCAGTATTTT
CASSPRTSGRPDTQYF
>TRBV4-1|TRBJ2-1|TRBD2|many
TGCGCCAGCAGCCAAGCCCCACTAGCGGGGGTCAAGGGGAATGAGCAGTTCTTC
CASSQAPLAGVKGNEQFF
>TRBV19|TRBJ2-7|TRBD2|few
TGTGCCAGTAACCCGACTAGCGGGTCTTACGAGCAGTACTTC
CASNPTSGSYEQYF
>TRBV7-2|TRBJ2-1|TRBD2|many
TGTGCCAGCAGCTTAAGAGGGACTAGCGGGAGGCCGAGCTCCTACAATGAGCAGTTCTTC
CASSLRGTSGRPSSYNEQFF
>TRBV14|TRBJ1-1|TRBD1|NA
TGTGCCAGCAGCCCGTTACAGGGGATGGCTGAAGCTTTCTTT
CASSPLQGMAEAFF
>TRBV20-1|TRBJ2-1|TRBD2|many
TGCAGTGCCCCAGCGGGAGCCCTCTCCTACAATGAGCAGTTCTTC
CSAPAGALSYNEQFF
>TRBV5-8|TRBJ2-5|TRBD2|few
TGTGCCAGCAGCTTGGGGGCCCTAGCGGGGGGCCTCCAAGAGACCCAGTACTTC
CASSLGALAGGLQETQYF
>TRBV7-9|TRBJ1-1|NA|many
TGTGCCAGCAGCGCCGGGACCGAGGCTTTCTTT
CASSAGTEAFF
>TRBV7-2|TRBJ2-3|TRBD1|many
TGTGCCAGCAGCTCCCCGCGCGGGACAGGGTTTTCAGATACGCAGTATTTT
CASSSPRGTGFSDTQYF
>TRBV12-3/TRBV12-4|TRBJ2-7|NA|many
TGTGCCAGCAGTCAACGTTACGAGCAGTACTTC
CASSQRYEQYF
>TRBV3-1|TRBJ1-1|NA|few
TGTGCCAGCAGCTCCACGGGGTCTGAAGCTTTCTTT
CASSSTGSEAFF
>TRBV19|TRBJ2-1|TRBD2|many
TGTGCCAGTAATCCGGGACTAGCGGGGGAGTATGAGCAGTTCTTC
CASNPGLAGEYEQFF
>TRBV19|TRBJ2-1|TRBD2|many
TGTGCCAGTAGTGGGACTAGCGGAGCCCCCTACAATGAGCAGTTCTTC
CASSGTSGAPYNEQFF
>TRBV20-1|TRBJ1-5|NA|NA
TGCAGTGCTAGACCCCCAGGGGACCAGCCCCAGCATTTT
CSARPPGDQPQHF
>TRBV27|TRBJ2-5|TRBD1|many
TGTGCCAGCAGTCTCCAGGGGGCCCAGTACTTC
CASSLQGAQYF
>TRBV4-1|TRBJ2-3|NA|NA
TGCGCCAGCAGCCAAGACAGGAGCACAGATACGCAGTATTTT
CASSQDRSTDTQYF